This TCR beta chain originates from a study of radiation and T cells in renal cell carcinoma. Time point in this sample: blood 2 weeks post-SBRT. As to treatment: 15 Gy SBRT to primary tumor, nephrectomy 4 weeks later. The patient's renal cell carcinoma had clear cell pathology. Trimming left V 3 bases short and J 1 base short, with 6 bases between. CDR3 length equals 13 residues. Germline V gene sequence: CDR1 LNHDA, CDR2 SQIVND (reference sequence). The repertoire was sequenced with immunoSEQ multiplex PCR; TCRdb's copy has only in-frame clones and lacks some. The repertoire holds around 130,000 clones, with 85% to 90% as singletons.

V gene TRBV19 combines with J gene TRBJ1-2; unclear D gene. This sequence was found in a woman in her seventies with renal cell carcinoma. The input for sequencing was blood, taken from a patient whose treatment included radiotherapy and nephrectomy. CDR3 DNA: TGTGCCAGTAGTATCGGGATTAACTATGGCTACACCTTC. Translated: CASSIGINYGYTF.